This record looks at one T cell receptor beta chain sequence and its context. An amount of RNA that ranged from roughly 0.5 to 1 ug was reverse transcribed with random hexamers. Amplification of TCR beta CDR3 spanned 54 Vbeta and 13 Jbeta via immunoSEQ multiplex PCR. TCRdb itself ran the immunoSEQ multiplex PCR reads through MiXCR, one entry per CDR3 protein. The sample comprises under 150,000 distinct CDR3 sequences, around 94% of which are singletons, and 0.1% to 0.15% rests with the top ten. This CDR3 is built from 11 residues. The V and J ends lost 7 bases and 5 bases respectively, with 8 bases between them. Germline lookup yields CDR1 SQVTM and CDR2 ANQGSEA. This sample stems from a study of CD8 T cells in Susac syndrome.

The clonotype comes from a human donor with multiple sclerosis. Sequencing input: CD4+ T cells from PBMCs. The chain combines TRBV29-1 with TRBJ2-2; no definite D call. CDR3 sequence: CSARYTGELFF. CDR3 bases: TGCAGCGCCCGATATACCGGGGAGCTGTTTTTT.